This T cell receptor (beta chain) was identified during a study of T cell repertoires in cytomegalovirus infection. MiXCR was run by TCRdb on the reads, yielding one entry per CDR3 protein. The sample records some 940,000 distinct CDR3 sequences, approximately 31% being singletons. The CDR3 loop spans 12 amino acids. Germline loops: CDR1 DFQATT, CDR2 SNEGSKA (reference sequence). Trimming cost V 7 bases and J 4 bases, with 12 bases left between them. This clonotype was recorded only once. The antigen remains unidentified. The source material was cultured CD8+ T cells from PBMCs, sampled from culture after CMV antigen stimulation. The rearrangement uses TRBV20-1 and TRBJ2-3, with TRBD1 as a possible D gene (6 bases). This sequence originates from a human donor in good health (CMV status not recorded). Some clones in this sample may be carry-over from other donors' samples. The CDR3 coding sequence is TGCAGTGTAGCTGGGGGCTCAGATACGCAGTATTTT. Amino acid sequence: CSVAGGSDTQYF.